The subject of this entry is one T cell receptor (beta chain). The target of this receptor is not known. Per-nucleotide qualities are absent, and no much larger clonotype sits a single base away. These data originate in a study of T cell changes during pregnancy in multiple sclerosis (dated by TCRdb to the late 2010s). At the level of the whole study: The study looked at changes in the T cell repertoire across pregnancy in women with multiple sclerosis.

The method was the immunoSEQ multiplex PCR assay. TCRdb re-hosts the immuneACCESS table, in-frame sequences only. Its copies lack some clones; in the studies checked, an unresolved V gene accounts for under half of them, and the cause for the rest is not known. For this sample the table gives tens of thousands of clones, of which 88% were detected only once. The ten largest clones add up to roughly 0.56% of the sample. As encoded in the germline V gene, CDR1 is SGDLS while CDR2 is YYNGEE. V is pruned by 0 bases and J by 8 bases, leaving 6 bases of the junction without a gene match. The CDR3 sequence holds 15 residues, the cysteine and phenylalanine included. The entry retains the CDR3 DNA only, 45 bases that are in frame from base 1.

Specimen: CD4+ T cells from peripheral blood mononuclear cells, collected in the first trimester of pregnancy. The receptor was derived from a female donor with multiple sclerosis, enrolled in a pregnancy study. This sequence uses TRBV9 and TRBJ2-1; 9 middle bases align to TRBD2. The DNA is as follows: TGTGCCAGCAGCGTAGGCGGGGGGGCCTTGGATGAGCAGTTCTTC. It translates as CASSVGGGALDEQFF.